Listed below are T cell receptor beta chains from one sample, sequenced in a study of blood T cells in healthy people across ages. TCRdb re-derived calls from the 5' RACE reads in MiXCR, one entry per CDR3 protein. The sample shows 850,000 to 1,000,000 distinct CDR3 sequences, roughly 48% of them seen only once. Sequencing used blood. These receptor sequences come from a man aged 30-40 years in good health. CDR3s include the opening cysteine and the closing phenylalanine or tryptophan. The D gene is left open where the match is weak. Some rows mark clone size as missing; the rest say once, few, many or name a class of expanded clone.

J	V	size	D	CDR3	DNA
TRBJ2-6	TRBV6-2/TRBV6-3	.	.	CASSWTEGLLGANVLTF	TGTGCCAGCAGTTGGACAGAAGGGCTTTTGGGGGCCAACGTCCTGACTTTC
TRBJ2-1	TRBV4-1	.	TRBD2	CASSQSRTSGGYNEQFF	TGCGCCAGCAGCCAATCCAGGACTAGCGGGGGCTACAATGAGCAGTTCTTC
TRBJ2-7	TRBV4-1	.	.	CASSQGAGWEQYF	TGCGCCAGCAGCCAGGGGGCAGGATGGGAGCAGTACTTC
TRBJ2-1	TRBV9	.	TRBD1	CEAPGGEQFF	TGTGAAGCCCCAGGGGGAGAGCAGTTCTTC
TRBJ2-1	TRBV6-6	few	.	CASIGDARSYNEQFF	TGTGCCAGCATCGGGGACGCCCGCTCCTACAATGAGCAGTTCTTC
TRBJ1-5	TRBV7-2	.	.	CASSQLPFQPQHF	TGTGCCAGCAGCCAACTTCCGTTCCAGCCCCAGCATTTT
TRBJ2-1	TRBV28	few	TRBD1	CASSGTNRGNEQFF	TGTGCCAGCAGTGGTACAAACAGGGGAAATGAGCAGTTCTTC
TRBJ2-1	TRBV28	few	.	CASSLHTSYNEQFF	TGTGCCAGCAGTTTACATACCTCATACAATGAGCAGTTCTTC
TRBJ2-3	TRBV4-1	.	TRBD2	CASSADGGGTDTQYF	TGCGCCAGCAGCGCGGACGGGGGGGGCACAGATACGCAGTATTTT
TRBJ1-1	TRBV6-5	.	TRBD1	CASSYSGTAEAFF	TGTGCCAGCAGTTACTCCGGGACAGCTGAAGCTTTCTTT
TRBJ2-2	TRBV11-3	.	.	CASIRGPGELFF	TGTGCCAGCATCCGGGGGCCCGGGGAGCTGTTTTTT
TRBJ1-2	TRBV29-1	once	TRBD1	CSVAPGQGSGYTF	TGCAGCGTAGCCCCGGGACAGGGTTCTGGCTACACCTTC
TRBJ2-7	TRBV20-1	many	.	CSARGLDSYEQYF	TGCAGTGCTAGGGGACTGGACTCCTACGAGCAGTACTTC
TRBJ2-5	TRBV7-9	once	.	CASSLPYQGRIEETQYF	TGTGCCAGCAGCTTACCGTATCAGGGGAGGATCGAGGAGACCCAGTACTTC
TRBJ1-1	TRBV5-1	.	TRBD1	CASSLEGQGRGAFF	TGCGCCAGCAGCTTGGAGGGACAGGGGAGAGGAGCTTTCTTT
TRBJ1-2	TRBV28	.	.	CASSPPQAGVGYGYTF	TGTGCCAGCAGTCCCCCCCAGGCAGGAGTTGGCTATGGCTACACCTTC
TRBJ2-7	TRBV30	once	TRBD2	CAWSSGGLYNEQYF	TGTGCCTGGAGTAGCGGGGGGCTCTACAATGAGCAGTACTTC
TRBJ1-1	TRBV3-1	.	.	CAGSQLHGGTEAFF	TGTGCCGGCAGCCAGCTACACGGAGGCACTGAAGCTTTCTTT
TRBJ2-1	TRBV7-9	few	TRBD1	CASSPLGTGFYNEQFF	TGTGCCAGCAGCCCGCTGGGGACAGGGTTCTACAATGAGCAGTTCTTC
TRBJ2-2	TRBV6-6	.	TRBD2	CASSLLAGGNTGELFF	TGTGCCAGCAGCCTCCTAGCGGGGGGGAACACCGGGGAGCTGTTTTTT
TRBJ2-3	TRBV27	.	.	CASSLSTGADTQYF	TGTGCCAGCAGTTTATCTACCGGAGCAGATACGCAGTATTTT
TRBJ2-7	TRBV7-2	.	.	CASSYKIGEQYF	TGTGCCAGCAGCTACAAAATCGGCGAGCAGTACTTC
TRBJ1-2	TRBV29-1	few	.	CSVEGTLTYGYTF	TGCAGCGTTGAAGGGACCCTAACCTATGGCTACACCTTC
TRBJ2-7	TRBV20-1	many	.	CSARTGSYEQYF	TGCAGCGCCCGGACGGGTTCCTACGAGCAGTACTTC
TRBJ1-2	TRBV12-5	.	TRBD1	CASGSTDRGFYGYTF	TGTGCTAGTGGTTCCACCGACAGGGGGTTCTATGGCTACACCTTC
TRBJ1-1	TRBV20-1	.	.	CSASSPGLEAFF	TGCAGTGCTAGCTCTCCGGGACTTGAAGCTTTCTTT
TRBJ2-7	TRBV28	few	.	CASGDKVSYEQYF	TGTGCCAGCGGGGACAAGGTCTCCTACGAGCAGTACTTC
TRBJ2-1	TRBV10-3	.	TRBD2	CAISAGTSDNEQFF	TGTGCCATCAGTGCCGGGACTAGCGACAATGAGCAGTTCTTC
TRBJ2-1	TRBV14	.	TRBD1	CASSQPGRDSEQFF	TGTGCCAGCAGCCAACCCGGACGGGACAGTGAGCAGTTCTTC
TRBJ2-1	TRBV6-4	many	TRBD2	CASSVGAGVANEQFF	TGTGCCAGCAGTGTGGGAGCGGGGGTAGCCAATGAGCAGTTCTTC
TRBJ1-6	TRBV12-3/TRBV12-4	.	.	CASTLGGANSPLHF	TGTGCCAGCACTCTGGGGGGTGCCAATTCACCCCTCCACTTT
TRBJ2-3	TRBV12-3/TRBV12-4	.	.	CAGSRARPDTQYF	TGTGCCGGCAGTAGAGCACGGCCAGATACGCAGTATTTT
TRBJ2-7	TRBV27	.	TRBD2	CASSPGTSGYYEQYF	TGTGCCAGCAGTCCCGGGACTAGCGGGTATTACGAGCAGTACTTC
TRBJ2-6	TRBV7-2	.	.	CASSLNRASGANVPTF	TGTGCCAGCAGTTTGAACAGGGCATCTGGGGCCAACGTCCCGACTTTC
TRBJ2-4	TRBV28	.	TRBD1	CASSLGTGLAKNIQYF	TGTGCCAGCAGTCTGGGGACAGGACTAGCCAAAAACATTCAGTACTTC
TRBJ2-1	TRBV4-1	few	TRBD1	CASSQDRGQDEQFF	TGCGCCAGCAGCCAGGACAGGGGGCAAGATGAGCAGTTCTTC
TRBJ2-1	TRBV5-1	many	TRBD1	CASSPGGNSYNEQFF	TGCGCCAGCAGCCCAGGGGGCAACTCCTACAATGAGCAGTTCTTC
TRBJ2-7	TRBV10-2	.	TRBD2	CASSERLAGNEQYF	TGCGCCAGCAGTGAGAGGCTAGCGGGAAACGAGCAGTACTTC
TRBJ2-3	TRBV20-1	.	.	CSAESGHFSTDTQYF	TGCAGTGCCGAATCGGGACACTTCTCCACAGATACGCAGTATTTT
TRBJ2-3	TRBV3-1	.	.	CASSHMLGGGPTDTQYF	TGTGCCAGCAGCCACATGTTGGGGGGCGGCCCCACAGATACGCAGTATTTT
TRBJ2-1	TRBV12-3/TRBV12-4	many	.	CASSIHEQFF	TGTGCCAGCAGCATCCATGAGCAGTTCTTC
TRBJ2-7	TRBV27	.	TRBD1	CASRNIGQGASYEQYF	TGTGCCAGCAGGAACATAGGACAGGGGGCGTCCTACGAGCAGTACTTC
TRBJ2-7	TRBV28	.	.	CASSGGTGTYEQYF	TGTGCCAGCAGTGGCGGGACTGGGACCTACGAGCAGTACTTC
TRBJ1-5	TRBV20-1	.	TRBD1	CSAREGTGNQPQHF	TGCAGTGCTAGAGAAGGGACAGGGAATCAGCCCCAGCATTTT
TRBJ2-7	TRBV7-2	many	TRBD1	CASSFDRDYEQYF	TGTGCCAGCAGCTTCGACAGGGACTACGAGCAGTACTTC
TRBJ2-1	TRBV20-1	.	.	CSAREGGGIGNERFF	TGCAGTGCTAGAGAAGGGGGGGGAATAGGTAATGAGCGGTTCTTC
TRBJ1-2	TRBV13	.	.	CASRRDAGNYGYTF	TGTGCCAGCAGAAGGGATGCCGGTAACTATGGCTACACCTTC
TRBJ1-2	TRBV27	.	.	CASSLSGSAYGYTF	TGTGCCAGCAGTTTATCGGGCAGTGCCTATGGCTACACCTTC
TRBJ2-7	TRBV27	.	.	CASGHRDREQYF	TGTGCCAGCGGCCACAGGGATCGCGAGCAGTACTTC
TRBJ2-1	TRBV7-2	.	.	CASSPSYGEQFF	TGTGCCAGCAGCCCCTCGTATGGCGAGCAGTTCTTC
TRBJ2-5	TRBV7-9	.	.	CASSSETSQQYF	TGTGCCAGCAGCTCGGAAACGTCCCAGCAGTACTTC
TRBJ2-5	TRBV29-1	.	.	CSVETTAGETQYF	TGCAGCGTTGAGACGACGGCGGGGGAGACCCAGTACTTC
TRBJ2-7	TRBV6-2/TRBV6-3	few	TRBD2	CASASGAYEQYF	TGTGCCAGCGCTAGCGGGGCCTACGAGCAGTACTTC
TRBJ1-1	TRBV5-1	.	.	CASGGSVGTETFF	TGCGCCAGCGGGGGGTCCGTGGGGACTGAAACTTTCTTT